This TCR beta chain was profiled in a study of cytomegalovirus exposure and HLA in healthy donors. This clone was counted a few times. Healthy individuals who donated bone marrow served as the donors. Germline V gene lookup returns CDR1 LGHNA and CDR2 YNFKEQ. V lost 2 bases to trimming and J lost 0 bases; unmatched junction nucleotides: 21. The CDR3 consists of 22 residues. PCR involved 60 Vbeta and 13 Jbeta primers. The method was immunoSEQ multiplex PCR; TCRdb's version includes in-frame clones alone and lacks a portion of them. The sample consists of 130,000 or so clones, around 87% of them appearing once.

Sequencing used PBMCs. The rearrangement links TRBV4-2 to TRBJ2-1; 8 bases match TRBD2. The clonotype was recovered from a woman between 25 and 40 years old in good health and CMV-seronegative. The CDR3 here is CASSQLTGLFREAGGSYNEQFF. The CDR3 bases are TGTGCCAGCAGCCAATTAACAGGGTTATTCCGAGAGGCGGGAGGCTCCTACAATGAGCAGTTCTTC.